The source of this TCR beta chain is a study of T-cell reconstitution after alpha-beta-depleted transplantation in children. The V and J ends lost 10 bases and 0 bases respectively, with 16 bases between them. CDR3 size: 15 residues. Germline assignment: CDR1 MNHNS and CDR2 SASEGT. It was with unique molecular identifiers that the TCRbeta library was prepared. TCRdb re-called the PCR reads with MiXCR, one entry per CDR3 protein. The table shows 60,000 to 85,000 distinct CDR3 sequences, with 15% to 20% occurring only once. For this clonotype: Its antigen is still unknown.

Broader study findings: Surviving recipient cells, namely T cells and thymic progenitors, were the source of high day-60 TCRbeta diversity in some patients. Where alpha-beta T cells came from about two months after transplant was reportedly several hundred expanded graft clones. The main origin of T-cell counts and diversity one year after transplant was newly produced T cells.

The sample consisted of PBMCs, mostly from graft donor cells, taken 360 days after TCRalphabeta/CD19-depleted stem cell transplant. The V call is TRBV6-1, the J call TRBJ1-5, with a weak D call TRBD1 (6 bases). The sequence derives from a male patient aged 2-15 years who had a stem cell transplant for acute lymphoblastic leukemia, so the T cells may come from the graft donor. The CDR3 DNA reads as TGTGCCACCTCGAAGGGGGTTTATAGCAATCAGCCCCAGCATTTT. It encodes CATSKGVYSNQPQHF.